The clone carrying this TCR beta chain was counted once. This sample is drawn from a study of cytomegalovirus exposure and HLA in healthy donors. This CDR3 spans 15 amino acids. V was clipped by 5 bases and J by 0 bases; unmatched bases: 5. The germline CDR1 and CDR2 sequences are SSHAT and FNYEAQ (reference sequence). Use of 60 Vbeta and 13 Jbeta primers characterized the PCR. Original data processing: Later work found 65 million to 100 million unique TCR beta chains, with 9.5 million to 12 million shared. The repertoire was sequenced with immunoSEQ multiplex PCR; TCRdb's copy has only in-frame clones and lacks some. V and J calls and clone size are as listed in that table; D and trimming were resolved from the DNA. The data show over 110,000 clones, about 79% seen once.

The receptor was isolated from a male donor in good health and CMV-seronegative. Sequenced: PBMCs. The chain employs TRBV7-7 and TRBJ2-3, with 7 bases identical to TRBD2. As DNA, the CDR3 is TGTGCCAGCAGCGAAACTAGCGCTAGCACAGATACGCAGTATTTT. Protein product: CASSETSASTDTQYF.